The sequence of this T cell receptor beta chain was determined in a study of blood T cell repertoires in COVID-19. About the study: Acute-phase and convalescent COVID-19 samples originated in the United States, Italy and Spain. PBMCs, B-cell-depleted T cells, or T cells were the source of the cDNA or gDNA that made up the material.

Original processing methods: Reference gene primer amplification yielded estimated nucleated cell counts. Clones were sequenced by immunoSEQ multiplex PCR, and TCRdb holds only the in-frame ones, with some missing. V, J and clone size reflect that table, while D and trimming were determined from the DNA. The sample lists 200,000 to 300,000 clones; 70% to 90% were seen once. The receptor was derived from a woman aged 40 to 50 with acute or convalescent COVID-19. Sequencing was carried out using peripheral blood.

CDR3 DNA: TGTGCCAGCAGCCAAGGGGGCAATAATGAAAAACTGTTTTTT. It encodes CASSQGGNNEKLFF. The V and J genes are TRBV4-2 and TRBJ1-4, with D possibly TRBD1 on 5 matching bases. V shed 1 base and J shed 4 bases, with 7 bases lying between them. This CDR3 contains 14 residues. Looked up from germline, CDR1 is LGHNA and CDR2 is YNFKEQ.